The count of the clone carrying this T cell receptor (beta chain) is one. Its specificity is not known. This entry belongs to a study of T cells in tuberculosis. Overall study context: The T cells targeted glucose monomycolate, a mycobacterial lipid, via CD1B. Samples predate treatment or fall within its first 7 days. Regarding the study as a whole: Shorter CDR3-alpha in active tuberculosis partly drove smaller distances.

This sample's time point: new active TB diagnosis, blood taken before or within 7 days of starting treatment. HIV-seronegative South African adults aged 18 years or older had newly diagnosed active tuberculosis. TCRdb's table, derived via immunoSEQ multiplex PCR, lists solely in-frame clones and lacks some. The top ten hold less than 5.5% of the sample, which has approximately 31,000 clones, roughly 82% seen once. Germline V gene data show CDR1 as SQVTM and CDR2 as ANQGSEA. The CDR3 has 11 amino acids. Trimming pared 7 bases from V and 2 bases from J, leaving 5 bases between. This chain connects TRBV29-1 to TRBJ1-4; no clear D. This TCR came from an adult with tuberculosis. This specimen was PBMCs, taken at tuberculosis diagnosis. CDR3: CSGYTNEKLFF. In DNA form, the CDR3 reads TGCAGCGGCTACACTAATGAAAAACTGTTTTTT. Combining the CDR3 with reference TRBV29-1 and TRBJ1-4 gives the whole variable domain SAVISQKPSRDICQRGTSLTIQCQVDSQVTMMFWYRQQPGQSLTLIATANQGSEATYESGFVIDKFPISRPNLTFSTLTVSNMSPEDSSIYLCSGYTNEKLFFGSGTQLSVL.